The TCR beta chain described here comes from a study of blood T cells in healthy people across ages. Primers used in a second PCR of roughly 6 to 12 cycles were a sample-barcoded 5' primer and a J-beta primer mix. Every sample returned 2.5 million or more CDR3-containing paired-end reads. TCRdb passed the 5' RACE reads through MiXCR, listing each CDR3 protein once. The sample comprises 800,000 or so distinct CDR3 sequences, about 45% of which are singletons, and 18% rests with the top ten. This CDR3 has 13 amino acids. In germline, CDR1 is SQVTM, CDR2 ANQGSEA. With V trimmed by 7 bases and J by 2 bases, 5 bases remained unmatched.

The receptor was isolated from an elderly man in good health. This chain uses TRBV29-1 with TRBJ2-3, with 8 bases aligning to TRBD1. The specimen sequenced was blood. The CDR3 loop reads CSARTGPTDTQYF. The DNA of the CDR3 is TGCAGCGCCCGGACAGGGCCCACAGATACGCAGTATTTT.